The 11 T cell receptor beta chains in this list originate from one sample, sequenced in a study of blood T cells in healthy people across ages. A second PCR of about 7 to 11 cycles used a sample-barcoded 5' primer and a J-beta primer mix. TCRdb re-called the 5' RACE reads through MiXCR, storing one row per CDR3 protein. The sample has 1.5 million to 2 million distinct CDR3 sequences, 28% seen once; the top ten hold 7.7%. The specimen sequenced was blood. These receptor sequences come from a woman in her thirties in good health.

Only a few counts were recorded for this clonotype. The chain uses TRBV20-1 and TRBJ2-5; 13 bases map to TRBD2. Per the germline V gene, CDR1 is DFQATT and CDR2 is SNEGSKA (reference sequence). V dropped 0 bases and J dropped 3; count of bases not matched to a gene: 7. CDR3 length: 17 residues. This chain's CDR3 is CSARDRGTSGTKETQYF. In nucleotides, the CDR3 is TGCAGTGCTAGAGATCGGGGGACTAGCGGGACCAAAGAGACCCAGTACTTC.

Only a few counts were recorded for this clonotype. The V and J genes are TRBV12-3 or TRBV12-4 and TRBJ1-4; a weak D match, TRBD1 (6 bases). The CDR3 consists of 15 residues. Deletions cut 6 bases from V and 2 bases from J, with 13 bases between. CDR3 sequence reads: CASSETGTTNEKLFF. CDR3 DNA sequence: TGTGCCAGCAGCGAAACAGGGACCACTAATGAAAAACTGTTTTTT.

This clonotype was seen a few times. The CDR3 bases are TGTGCCAGCTCACCACCGCGTCTAGCGGAGATCAATGAGCAGTTCTTC. It specifies CASSPPRLAEINEQFF. The rearrangement joins TRBV18 to TRBJ2-1, with 7 positions matching TRBD2. Looked up from germline, CDR1 is KGHSH and CDR2 is LQKENI. J lost 6 bases, V lost 0 bases, and 8 bases had no gene match. This CDR3 contains 16 residues.

Ten or more counts support this clonotype. The genes are TRBV10-2 and TRBJ2-5, with 9 bases identical to TRBD2. CDR3 length equals 16 residues. V shed 0 bases, J shed 5 bases, and the junction held 7 bases outside the gene matches. Per the germline V gene, CDR1 is WSHSY and CDR2 is SAAADI. CDR3 coding DNA: TGCGCCAGCAGTGAGTCATTGCGGGGGGGCTCGGAGACCCAGTACTTC. As protein: CASSESLRGGSETQYF.

The CDR3 DNA is TGTGCCAGCAGATATCGGGACAGGGGAGACGAGCAGTACTTC. Its translation: CASRYRDRGDEQYF. The rearrangement uses TRBV6-6 and TRBJ2-7; 10 bases are a match to TRBD1. Germline V gene data show CDR1 as MNHNY and CDR2 as SVGAGI (reference sequence). The J segment lost 5 bases and the V segment lost 6 bases, leaving 7 bases of the junction unmatched. CDR3 size: 14 residues.

This clonotype was detected a few times. This chain connects TRBV18 to TRBJ1-2, with 11 bases fitting TRBD1. Trimming cost V 4 bases and J 8 bases; bases outside gene matches: 6. CDR1 and CDR2 (germline): KGHSH, LQKENI. The CDR3 contains 14 residues. The CDR3: CASSQGQGAEGYTF. As DNA, the CDR3 is TGTGCCAGCTCACAAGGACAGGGGGCAGAAGGCTACACCTTC.

The chain recombines TRBV11-2 with TRBJ2-5, with D possibly TRBD2 on 6 matching bases. The V gene lost 3 bases and the J gene lost 6 bases, with 17 bases spanning the gap. Germline V CDR1 and CDR2: SGHAT, FQNNGV. CDR3 length: 15 residues. The CDR3 bases are TGTGCCAGCAGCTTCGCTAGCGCTGCAGTGCAGACCCAGTACTTC. This translates into CASSFASAAVQTQYF.

The rearrangement links TRBV10-3 to TRBJ1-4, with 7 bases lining up with TRBD1. The CDR3 is 14 amino acids. V lost 6 bases to trimming and J lost 8 bases; unmatched junction nucleotides: 9. Germline V CDR1 and CDR2: ENHRY, SYGVKD. CDR3 amino acids: CAIRERQGDEKLFF. In nucleotides, the CDR3 is TGTGCCATCAGGGAGAGACAGGGAGACGAAAAACTGTTTTTT.

A few counts support this clonotype. This chain links TRBV7-9 with TRBJ1-2; 8 positions match TRBD1. Trimming removed 5 bases from V and 10 bases from J; junction bases left unmatched: 12. This CDR3 comprises 14 residues. Germline V gives CDR1 SEHNR, CDR2 FQNEAQ (reference sequence). Here the CDR3 reads CASSAPGQASNYTF. The CDR3 bases are TGTGCCAGCAGCGCACCGGGACAGGCCTCCAACTACACCTTC.

The CDR3 sequence: CASSLGGGTPRERIQYF. In nucleotides, the CDR3 is TGCGCCAGCAGCTTAGGCGGCGGGACCCCCCGAGAACGCATTCAGTACTTC. This rearrangement joins TRBV5-1 to TRBJ2-4, with D maybe TRBD2 (6 bases). CDR3 size: 17 residues. Germline loops: CDR1 SGHRS, CDR2 YFSETQ. V was cut by 2 bases and J by 9 bases, with 24 bases left in between.

Of note for this clonotype: Being one base from a much bigger clone, this may be a read error. V usage is TRBV27 and J usage is TRBJ2-1; tentatively, D is TRBD1 (6 bases). The CDR3 has 15 residues. Trimming removed 0 bases at V and 8 bases at J, with 14 bases between. The germline V gene encodes CDR1 MNHEY and CDR2 SMNVEV (reference sequence). The CDR3 protein is CASSLSAGVRDEQFF. Written as DNA, the CDR3 is TGTGCCAGCAGTTTATCAGCAGGGGTGAGGGATGAGCAGTTCTTC.